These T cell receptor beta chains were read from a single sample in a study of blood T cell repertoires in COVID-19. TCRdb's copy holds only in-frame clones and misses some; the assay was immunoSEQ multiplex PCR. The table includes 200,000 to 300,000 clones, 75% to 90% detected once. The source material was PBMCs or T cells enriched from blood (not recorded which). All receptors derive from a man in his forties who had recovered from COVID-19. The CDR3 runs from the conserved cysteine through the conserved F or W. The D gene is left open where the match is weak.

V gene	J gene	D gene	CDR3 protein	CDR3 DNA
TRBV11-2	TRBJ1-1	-	CASSFRNTEAFF	TGTGCCAGCAGCTTCCGGAACACTGAAGCTTTCTTT
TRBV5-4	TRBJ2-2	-	CASSFLVGVATGELFF	TGTGCCAGCAGCTTTTTGGTGGGAGTGGCCACCGGGGAGCTGTTTTTT
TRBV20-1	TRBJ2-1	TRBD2	CSASRSGGGMNEQFF	TGCAGTGCTAGTCGGAGCGGGGGGGGCATGAATGAGCAGTTCTTC
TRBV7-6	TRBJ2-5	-	CASSSAALSETQYF	TGTGCCAGCAGCTCGGCGGCCCTCTCAGAGACCCAGTACTTC
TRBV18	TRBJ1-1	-	CASSRAGPESTEAFF	TGTGCCAGCTCAAGGGCAGGGCCGGAAAGTACTGAAGCTTTCTTT
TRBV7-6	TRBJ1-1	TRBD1	CASSLRGGGNTEAFF	TGTGCCAGCAGCTTACGAGGGGGCGGGAACACTGAAGCTTTCTTT
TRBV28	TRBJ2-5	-	CASSRTLTTGGETQYF	TGTGCCAGCAGCCGGACCCTAACGACAGGTGGAGAGACCCAGTACTTC
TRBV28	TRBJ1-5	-	CASSLSQLNQPQHF	TGTGCCAGCAGTTTAAGTCAACTCAATCAGCCCCAGCATTTT
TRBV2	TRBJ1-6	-	CASSRENNSPLHF	TGTGCCAGCAGTCGGGAAAATAATTCACCCCTCCACTTT
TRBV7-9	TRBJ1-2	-	CASSLDSYNYGYTF	TGTGCCAGCAGCTTAGATTCCTATAACTATGGCTACACCTTC